This T cell receptor (beta chain) derives from a study of technical replicates of blood from four donors. The assay was immunoSEQ multiplex PCR, and TCRdb's table has in-frame clones only and misses some. The sample yields tens of thousands of clones, approximately 92% seen once. Trimming cost V 5 bases and J 8 bases, with 21 bases left between them. CDR1 SEHNR and CDR2 FQNEAQ come from the germline V gene (reference sequence). The CDR3 is made up of 16 amino acids. Sequenced input: PBMCs. The receptor was isolated from a human donor in good health. Some clones in this sample may be carry-over from other donors' samples. The chain uses TRBV7-9 and TRBJ2-2; possibly TRBD1 for D (6 bases). Here the CDR3 DNA reads TGTGCCAGCAGCGCAGCTGGGACATTGAAAGGGGGGGAGCTGTTTTTT. This translates into CASSAAGTLKGGELFF.